This entry lists 17 T cell receptor beta chains sequenced from one sample in a study of CD8+ T cells in alopecia areata. Treatment described: oral pan-JAK inhibitor, 5-10 mg twice daily. RNA was isolated and reverse transcribed to cDNA, the sequencing template. Repertoires were generated with immunoSEQ multiplex PCR, while TCRdb's copy carries only in-frame clones and drops some. Here the sample spans 160,000 or so clones, around three fifths being singletons. The starting material was CD4+ T cells sorted from blood, obtained at week 4, from a patient treated with tofacitinib. These receptors all come from a human donor with alopecia areata.

The chain has TRBV29-1 and TRBJ1-2; 7 nucleotides agree with TRBD1. The CDR3 extends over 11 amino acids. V was pared by 7 bases and J by 8 bases, with 7 bases of the junction left unmatched. The germline gives CDR1 SQVTM, CDR2 ANQGSEA. The CDR3: CSGGTAEGYTF. Written as DNA, the CDR3 is TGCAGCGGAGGGACAGCCGAGGGCTACACCTTC.

This clone has a handful of counts. The chain joins TRBV6-1 to TRBJ1-1; D gene uncertain. Germline V CDR1 and CDR2: MNHNS, SASEGT. V was cut by 5 bases and J by 0 bases, with 13 bases left in between. This CDR3 is 15 amino acids long. CDR3 in amino acids: CASSKLGSLNTEAFF. CDR3 nucleotide sequence: TGTGCCAGCAGTAAGCTAGGGTCCCTGAACACTGAAGCTTTCTTT.

This clone has more than one count but fewer than ten. The CDR3 DNA reads TGCAGCGTTCTGGCTGGGGTCTCCTACAATGAGCAGTTCTTC. It is translated as CSVLAGVSYNEQFF. The chain has TRBV29-1 and TRBJ2-1; D is ambiguous. Germline V gene data show CDR1 as SQVTM and CDR2 as ANQGSEA. V was shortened by 5 bases and J by 0 bases, with 11 bases between the two germline ends. This CDR3 has 14 amino acids.

The chain joins TRBV25-1 to TRBJ1-6, with D possibly matching TRBD1 (5 bases). The CDR3 sequence is 15 residues long. V was trimmed by 0 bases and J by 3 bases, leaving 6 bases between them. The V gene's germline CDR1 is MGHDK and CDR2 SYGVNS. For the CDR3, the DNA is TGTGCCAGCAGTGAATACGGGGGCTATAATTCACCCCTCCACTTT. As protein: CASSEYGGYNSPLHF.

This clone has at least ten counts. The J gene is TRBJ2-7, the V gene TRBV5-1, with D perhaps matching TRBD2 (7 bases). V was shortened by 3 bases and J by 3 bases, with 16 bases between the two germline ends. The CDR3 consists of 15 residues. The germline V gene encodes CDR1 SGHRS and CDR2 YFSETQ. CDR3: CASSWAGAAGYEQYF. In DNA, the CDR3 is TGCGCCAGCAGCTGGGCGGGGGCGGCGGGCTACGAGCAGTACTTC.

This chain joins TRBV7-2 and TRBJ1-5; D is unclear. The CDR3 extends over 15 amino acids. Germline V gene data show CDR1 as SGHTA and CDR2 as FQGNSA. Trimming pared 2 bases from V and 0 bases from J, leaving 8 bases between. The CDR3 spells CASSLNGLSNQPQHF. The CDR3 bases are TGTGCCAGCAGCTTAAATGGCCTTAGCAATCAGCCCCAGCATTTT.

CDR3 bases: TGTGCCAGCAGCAAAACAGGGGAGGCGGTTTCCCTCCACTTT. Encoded protein: CASSKTGEAVSLHF. This chain links TRBV6-8 with TRBJ1-6; 7 nucleotides match TRBD1. This CDR3 contains 14 residues. The germline V gene has CDR1 MNHGY and CDR2 SAAAGT. V was clipped by 6 bases and J by 14 bases; unmatched bases: 13.

This clone has more than one count but fewer than ten. The V and J genes are TRBV7-2 and TRBJ1-1, with unresolved D. Germline V CDR1 and CDR2: SGHTA, FQGNSA. V lost 4 bases and J 1 base, leaving 7 bases between the germline ends. CDR3 size: 13 residues. The CDR3 spells CASSSMGNTEAFF. The DNA for the CDR3 is TGTGCCAGCAGCTCGATGGGGAACACTGAAGCTTTCTTT.

This sequence joins TRBV29-1 and TRBJ1-6, with 9 bases aligning to TRBD1. Per germline, CDR1 SQVTM and CDR2 ANQGSEA. This CDR3 has 14 amino acids. Trimming removed 6 bases from V and 10 bases from J; junction bases left unmatched: 10. CDR3 in DNA: TGCAGCGTGGGGACAGGGAGCGAGGGCTCACCCCTCCACTTT. This gives the protein CSVGTGSEGSPLHF.

The chain recombines TRBV5-6 with TRBJ1-3, with D perhaps matching TRBD1 (5 bases). The germline V gene encodes CDR1 SGHDT and CDR2 YYEEEE. V lost 0 bases to trimming and J lost 2 bases, with 12 bases between them. The CDR3 loop spans 16 amino acids. This CDR3 reads CASSLAGQGPGNTIYF. CDR3 DNA sequence: TGTGCCAGCAGCTTGGCCGGGCAGGGTCCTGGAAACACCATATATTTT.

The V gene is TRBV30, the J gene TRBJ1-2; D might be TRBD1 (6 bases). The CDR3 is 13 amino acids. Trimming removed 3 bases from V and 6 bases from J, with 14 bases in between. The germline CDR1 and CDR2 sequences are GTSNPN and SVGIG (reference sequence). The CDR3 bases are TGTGCCTGGAGCGCCGGGACAAGCAATGGCTACACCTTC. It encodes CAWSAGTSNGYTF.

This clone was observed a few times. The J gene is TRBJ1-5, the V gene TRBV9, with D perhaps TRBD1 (5 bases). From germline, CDR1 is SGDLS and CDR2 YYNGEE. V lost 0 bases to trimming and J lost 5 bases, with 6 bases between them. This CDR3 is built from 13 residues. CDR3 sequence (DNA): TGTGCCAGCAGCGTAGGCAGGGATCAGCCCCAGCATTTT. Its protein product is CASSVGRDQPQHF. Complete variable domain (other parts from reference TRBV9 and TRBJ1-5): DSGVTQTPKHLITATGQRVTLRCSPRSGDLSVYWYQQSLDQGLQFLIQYYNGEERAKGNILERFSAQQFPDLHSELNLSSLELGDSALYFCASSVGRDQPQHFGDGTRLSIL.

This clone was seen more than once but under ten times. The chain joins TRBV9 to TRBJ1-6; D is unresolved. V was shortened by 2 bases and J by 5 bases, with 8 bases between the two germline ends. Per the germline V gene, CDR1 is SGDLS and CDR2 is YYNGEE. The CDR3 is made up of 14 amino acids. The CDR3 here is CASSVRQDNSPLHF. In nucleotides, the CDR3 is TGTGCCAGCAGCGTGCGGCAGGATAATTCACCCCTCCACTTT.

The chain employs TRBV6-5 and TRBJ1-1; TRBD1 might be the D (6 bases). Germline V gene sequence: CDR1 MNHEY, CDR2 SVGAGI. Trimming removed 5 bases at V and 1 base at J, with 11 bases between. The length of the CDR3 is 14 residues. The CDR3 DNA follows: TGTGCCAGCAGTCGAGGGGGTTCGAACACTGAAGCTTTCTTT. It yields the protein CASSRGGSNTEAFF.

The rearrangement joins TRBV29-1 to TRBJ2-7; TRBD1 might be the D (6 bases). Germline CDR1 reads SQVTM; CDR2 reads ANQGSEA. This CDR3 has 13 residues. V was pared by 5 bases and J by 1 base, with 12 bases between. The CDR3 coding sequence is TGCAGCGTTCACCTAACAGGGTCCTACGAGCAGTACTTC. This codes for CSVHLTGSYEQYF.

The chain recombines TRBV11-2 with TRBJ2-4; no clear D. CDR3 length equals 12 residues. Germline CDR1 and CDR2: SGHAT and FQNNGV. Trimming shortened V by 3 bases and J by 8 bases, and 8 bases separated the two germline ends. CDR3 sequence (DNA): TGTGCCAGCAGCTTGCGGAAGGACATTCAGTACTTC. Its translation is CASSLRKDIQYF.

This chain links TRBV5-1 with TRBJ2-5, with 8 bases identical to TRBD1. The V and J ends lost 0 bases and 1 base, in that order; junction bases with no gene match: 5. The CDR3 contains 16 residues. Germline assignment: CDR1 SGHRS and CDR2 YFSETQ. DNA for the CDR3: TGCGCCAGCAGCTTGGGTGGGACAGGAGCCCAAGAGACCCAGTACTTC. Its translation: CASSLGGTGAQETQYF.